This T cell receptor beta chain was captured by sequencing in a study of cytomegalovirus exposure and HLA in healthy donors. The study, taken as a whole, reports: Later analysis showed TCR association rates varying by HLA locus, highest for DRB1 and lowest for HLA-C. An analysis done earlier found most TCR beta V segments productive about 87% or about 30% of the time. Later analysis demonstrated an association between a missense DCLRE1C variant and TCR beta V- and J-gene trimming.

A multiplex PCR was run with 60 Vbeta primers and 13 Jbeta primers. TCRdb keeps only in-frame clones here, not all; method: immunoSEQ multiplex PCR. This sample has 180,000 or so clones, with 80% to 90% found just once. V was shortened by 5 bases and J by 8 bases, with 16 bases between the two germline ends. The CDR3 is 15 residues long. CDR1 and CDR2 from the germline V gene are SGHTA and FQGNSA. A note on this clone: Its matching antigen is unknown.

The specimen was PBMCs. This TCR was sampled from a man younger than 30 in good health and CMV-seropositive. The chain is built from TRBV7-2 and TRBJ1-6; D is possibly TRBD1 (5 bases). CDR3 nucleotide sequence: TGTGCCAGCAGCCACGACAGAATAGGAGATTCACCCCTCCACTTT. Translated, it gives CASSHDRIGDSPLHF.